The 29 T cell receptor beta chains given below trace back to one sample, sequenced in a study of response to subunit inactivated influenza vaccine. TCRdb re-derived calls from the RT-PCR reads in MiXCR, one entry per CDR3 protein. In the table there are some 640,000 distinct CDR3 sequences, 11% to 15% of which are singletons. The sequencing used PBMCs from blood, collected 14 to 15 days before vaccination. The receptors were sampled from a man between 50 and 59 years old who received an inactivated influenza vaccine.

The V gene is TRBV6-6, the J gene TRBJ2-4; 9 nucleotides align to TRBD1. CDR1 and CDR2 from the germline V gene are MNHNY and SVGAGI (reference sequence). The CDR3 loop spans 12 amino acids. The chain's CDR3 is CAAGTGKNIQYF. The CDR3 nucleotides are TGTGCAGCCGGGACAGGGAAAAACATTCAGTACTTC.

This clonotype was seen only a few times. The gene calls are TRBV7-8 and TRBJ2-7; 7 positions agree with TRBD2. Germline assignment: CDR1 SGHVS and CDR2 FQNEAQ. This CDR3 is 17 amino acids long. J gave up 2 bases and V 1 base, and 11 bases lay outside the gene matches. The CDR3 here is CASSLVPLREKAYEQYF. The CDR3 DNA is TGTGCCAGCAGCTTAGTTCCCTTGCGGGAGAAGGCCTACGAGCAGTACTTC.

This clonotype came up a few times. This chain joins TRBV28 and TRBJ2-2, with no clear D. From germline, CDR1 is MDHEN and CDR2 SYDVKM. V lost 4 bases and J 2 bases, leaving 11 bases between the germline ends. The CDR3 runs to 15 residues. The CDR3 here is CASSSRRINTGELFF. In DNA, the CDR3 is TGTGCCAGCAGTTCTCGACGGATCAACACCGGGGAGCTGTTTTTT. Full variable domain (missing parts from reference TRBV28 and TRBJ2-2): DVKVTQSSRYLVKRTGEKVFLECVQDMDHENMFWYRQDPGLGLRLIYFSYDVKMKEKGDIPEGYSVSREKKERFSLILESASTNQTSMYLCASSSRRINTGELFFGEGSRLTVL.

This clonotype has a handful of counts. This chain connects TRBV11-2 to TRBJ1-5; no clear D. The ends were cut back, 0 bases at V and 0 bases at J, with 15 bases in the middle. Looked up from germline, CDR1 is SGHAT and CDR2 is FQNNGV. This CDR3 spans 18 amino acids. CDR3 amino acids: CASSLELFGFYSNQPQHF. CDR3 sequence (DNA): TGTGCCAGCAGCTTAGAATTGTTTGGGTTCTATAGCAATCAGCCCCAGCATTTT.

V is TRBV30 and J is TRBJ2-5, with 11 bases fitting TRBD2. Trimming removed 3 bases from V and 4 bases from J; junction bases left unmatched: 7. The CDR3 is 15 amino acids. The germline CDR1 and CDR2 sequences are GTSNPN and SVGIG (reference sequence). The CDR3 loop is CAWRGLGLAGETQYF. The CDR3 nucleotides are TGTGCCTGGAGGGGCCTAGGACTAGCGGGAGAGACCCAGTACTTC.

Details on this clonotype: The junction shows a germline mismatch at one end, possibly a read error. The chain joins TRBV7-2 to TRBJ1-2; D not certain. The CDR3 has 13 residues. Germline values: CDR1 SGHTA, CDR2 FQGNSA. CDR3 in DNA: TGTGCCAGCACCTTACCAGGAGGCTATGGCTACACCTTC. It is translated as CASTLPGGYGYTF.

The rearrangement links TRBV7-2 to TRBJ2-7, with D unresolved. Germline lookup yields CDR1 SGHTA and CDR2 FQGNSA. Trimming removed 5 bases from V and 1 base from J, with 12 bases in between. The CDR3 spans 14 residues. The CDR3 is CASSADRLSYEQYF. Written as DNA, the CDR3 is TGTGCCAGCAGCGCTGACCGATTATCCTACGAGCAGTACTTC.

This clonotype was observed a few times. The chain has TRBV27 and TRBJ1-4, with D perhaps TRBD1 (6 bases). The germline CDR1 and CDR2 sequences are MNHEY and SMNVEV (reference sequence). This CDR3 region has 19 residues. The V end lost 3 bases, the J end lost 0 bases, and 20 bases lay between the germline ends. Written as DNA, the CDR3 is TGTGCCAGCAGTTTGAAGGGCAGGGGATTGACTTCAACTAATGAAAAACTGTTTTTT. This translates into CASSLKGRGLTSTNEKLFF.

In this sample, this clonotype turned up a few times. V and J are TRBV3-1 and TRBJ1-2; D unclear. Germline assignment: CDR1 LGHDT and CDR2 YNNKEL (reference sequence). The V and J ends lost 2 bases and 4 bases respectively, with 8 bases between them. This CDR3 is built from 13 residues. CDR3 loop: CASSQYQVYGYTF. The CDR3 bases are TGTGCCAGCAGCCAATATCAGGTCTATGGCTACACCTTC.

This clonotype came up a few times. This rearrangement joins TRBV19 to TRBJ1-2, with D possibly being TRBD1 (6 bases). V was shortened by 4 bases and J by 8 bases, with 17 bases between the two germline ends. Germline loops: CDR1 LNHDA, CDR2 SQIVND (reference sequence). The CDR3 extends over 14 amino acids. The CDR3 loop is CASSTTGQPRGYTF. CDR3 DNA sequence: TGTGCCAGTAGTACCACAGGACAGCCCCGCGGCTACACCTTC.

CDR3 sequence reads: CASSRPGTVGHEQYF. The CDR3 coding sequence is TGTGCCAGCAGCAGGCCCGGGACAGTCGGCCACGAGCAGTACTTC. V gene TRBV14 combines with J gene TRBJ2-7; TRBD1 aligns across 7 bases. CDR3 length: 15 residues. V was clipped by 5 bases and J by 5 bases; unmatched bases: 12. Per the germline V gene, CDR1 is SGHDN and CDR2 is FVKESK.

V gene TRBV12-3 or TRBV12-4 combines with J gene TRBJ2-4, with 9 nucleotides matching TRBD1. The V segment lost 7 bases and the J segment 9 bases; nucleotides outside the gene matches: 13. CDR3 length: 15 amino acids. CDR3 sequence (DNA): TGTGCCAGCACCATCACAGGGGGCGCGAGGTCCATTCAGTACTTC. The encoded protein is CASTITGGARSIQYF.

The chain uses TRBV6-1 and TRBJ2-7, with D unresolved. Trimming left V 6 bases short and J 5 bases short, with 14 bases between. The CDR3 spans 13 residues. CDR1 is MNHNS and CDR2 is SASEGT in the germline V gene. The CDR3 DNA follows: TGTGCCAGCAGCCCCCGCCGGGCGGACGAGCAGTACTTC. This sequence encodes CASSPRRADEQYF.

V and J are TRBV6-2 or TRBV6-3 and TRBJ2-7, with 8 bases that match TRBD1. In germline, CDR1 is MNHEY, CDR2 SVGEGT. Trimming cost V 4 bases and J 0 bases; bases outside gene matches: 5. The CDR3 covers 15 residues. This CDR3 reads CASSSDRASSYEQYF. CDR3 nucleotide sequence: TGTGCCAGCAGTTCGGACAGGGCTAGCTCCTACGAGCAGTACTTC.

This clonotype occurred a few times. V is TRBV9 and J is TRBJ1-6; D call uncertain. This CDR3 spans 15 amino acids. The germline gives CDR1 SGDLS, CDR2 YYNGEE. Trimming removed 0 bases at V and 4 bases at J, with 8 bases between. The CDR3 spells CASSVDRGYNSPLHF. The CDR3 DNA follows: TGTGCCAGCAGCGTAGACAGAGGATATAATTCACCCCTCCACTTT.

The V call is TRBV10-3, the J call TRBJ2-1, with 11 bases that match TRBD1. The junction had 11 bases not matched to a gene; V was cut back by 10 bases and J by 6 bases. CDR3 length equals 15 residues. The germline CDR1 and CDR2 sequences are ENHRY and SYGVKD. CDR3 protein: CATYGRTGGINEQFF. For the CDR3, the DNA is TGTGCCACCTATGGGAGGACAGGGGGCATCAATGAGCAGTTCTTC.

V gene TRBV27 combines with J gene TRBJ1-5; unclear D gene. The CDR3 runs to 14 residues. The germline V gene has CDR1 MNHEY and CDR2 SMNVEV (reference sequence). Trimming stripped 5 bases from V and 1 base from J, with 9 bases between. Here the CDR3 reads CASSRGFSNQPQHF. DNA of the CDR3: TGTGCCAGCAGTAGAGGGTTCAGCAATCAGCCCCAGCATTTT.

This clonotype was observed a few times. The V and J genes are TRBV18 and TRBJ2-5; D ambiguous. Germline V gene sequence: CDR1 KGHSH, CDR2 LQKENI. This CDR3 spans 14 amino acids. Trimming removed 0 bases from V and 0 bases from J, with 5 bases in between. CDR3 sequence (DNA): TGTGCCAGCTCACCACCTATGTACCAAGAGACCCAGTACTTC. Its translation is CASSPPMYQETQYF.

The chain carries TRBV7-2 and TRBJ2-1; 8 bases map to TRBD2. V lost 8 bases, J lost 15 bases, and 12 bases stayed unmatched. The CDR3 contains 12 residues. Per germline, CDR1 SGHTA and CDR2 FQGNSA. The CDR3 DNA is TGTGCCAGCGCAACCGGGCTAGCGGGTCGGTTCTTC. As protein: CASATGLAGRFF.

This clonotype was observed a few times. V is TRBV7-9 and J is TRBJ1-2; D is perhaps TRBD1 (6 bases). CDR3 length equals 12 residues. Between the trimmed V and J ends, which lost 4 bases and 6 bases, there was a span of 9 bases. From germline, CDR1 is SEHNR and CDR2 FQNEAQ (reference sequence). CDR3 coding DNA: TGTGCCAGCAGCTCCACAGGGCATGGCTACACCTTC. Translated, it gives CASSSTGHGYTF.

This clonotype was detected only a few times. The V call is TRBV2, the J call TRBJ2-7, with 9 bases aligning to TRBD1. V dropped 6 bases and J dropped 4; count of bases not matched to a gene: 10. This CDR3 has 15 residues. Germline V gene lookup returns CDR1 SNHLY and CDR2 FYNNEI. CDR3 nucleotides: TGTGCCAGCAGCCGGAGGGGGACAGGGCGGTACGAGCAGTACTTC. It is translated as CASSRRGTGRYEQYF.

The chain uses TRBV28 and TRBJ1-2; TRBD1 matches 11 bases. Germline-derived CDR1 and CDR2 are MDHEN and SYDVKM. V lost 7 bases, J lost 8 bases, and 12 bases stayed unmatched. This CDR3 spans 15 amino acids. CDR3 in DNA: TGTGCCAGCACCCCGGGACAGGGGGTGTTCTGGGGCTACACCTTC. It translates to CASTPGQGVFWGYTF.

This clonotype showed up just a few times. The J gene is TRBJ2-1, the V gene TRBV6-5; possibly TRBD2 for D (5 bases). The CDR3 loop spans 13 amino acids. V dropped 4 bases and J dropped 6 bases, with 10 bases sitting between them. The germline CDR1 and CDR2 sequences are MNHEY and SVGAGI. CDR3 nucleotide sequence: TGTGCCAGCAGTTCGGGAATAACCAATGAGCAGTTCTTC. This encodes CASSSGITNEQFF.

The V gene is TRBV6-5, the J gene TRBJ2-7, with a tentative D call TRBD1 (6 bases). With 2 bases removed from V and 4 bases from J, the gap between germline ends came to 9 bases. Per germline, CDR1 MNHEY and CDR2 SVGAGI. This CDR3 has 13 amino acids. The CDR3 is CASSYTGTYEQYF. The CDR3 coding sequence is TGTGCCAGCAGTTACACAGGGACGTACGAGCAGTACTTC.

This clonotype was counted a few times. This sequence joins TRBV30 and TRBJ1-4; D uncertain. Looked up from germline, CDR1 is GTSNPN and CDR2 is SVGIG (reference sequence). V was trimmed by 5 bases and J by 7 bases, leaving 8 bases between them. CDR3 length: 11 amino acids. The CDR3 DNA reads as TGTGCCTGGGGAAGAGTTGAAAAACTGTTTTTT. Protein product: CAWGRVEKLFF.

This clonotype showed up many times. The V gene is TRBV5-1, the J gene TRBJ2-1; D gene ambiguous. V lost 6 bases and J lost 0, with 7 bases in between. The germline CDR1 and CDR2 sequences are SGHRS and YFSETQ. CDR3 size: 13 residues. The CDR3 nucleotides are TGCGCCAGCAAACAGAACTCCTACAATGAGCAGTTCTTC. It specifies CASKQNSYNEQFF.

As to this clonotype: A much larger clone is a single base away; this may be a read error. The chain has TRBV28 and TRBJ2-1; 10 nucleotides agree with TRBD2. Germline V gene lookup returns CDR1 MDHEN and CDR2 SYDVKM. This CDR3 has 14 residues. V trimming: 6 bases; J trimming: 4 bases; junction bases outside the gene matches: 3. The CDR3 spells CASRLAGDYNEQFF. Written as DNA, the CDR3 is TGTGCCAGCAGGCTAGCGGGGGATTACAATGAGCAGTTCTTC.

This clonotype was counted ten times or more. The CDR3 DNA is TGCAGTGCTAGAGGGACAGGCTTCACAGATACGCAGTATTTT. It specifies CSARGTGFTDTQYF. The V gene is TRBV20-1, the J gene TRBJ2-3, with TRBD1 identical over 7 bases. Per the germline V gene, CDR1 is DFQATT and CDR2 is SNEGSKA (reference sequence). CDR3 length equals 14 residues. V was pared by 1 base and J by 2 bases, with 3 bases of the junction left unmatched.

This clonotype was seen a few times. This rearrangement joins TRBV7-3 to TRBJ2-1; D uncertain. The CDR3 extends over 14 amino acids. V lost 1 base and J 9 bases, leaving 13 bases between the germline ends. The germline gives CDR1 SGHTA, CDR2 FQGTGA. DNA for the CDR3: TGTGCCAGCAGCTTAAGTGGCGGAAGAGTTGAGCAGTTCTTC. This encodes CASSLSGGRVEQFF.